This T cell receptor (beta chain) was recovered during a study of T cell responses to AZD1222 COVID-19 vaccine. Produced via immunoSEQ multiplex PCR; TCRdb's table is partial and in-frame only. This sample carries roughly 150,000 clones, about nine tenths of them seen once, and the ten largest clones take 2% to 2.5%. Looked up from germline, CDR1 is MNHEY and CDR2 is SMNVEV (reference sequence). V lost 4 bases, J lost 7 bases, and 10 bases lay in between. The CDR3 contains 12 residues. The clonotype was recovered from an adult in good health. This material consisted of peripheral blood, taken on day 0 of AZD1222 vaccination. The chain employs TRBV27 and TRBJ1-1; D is undetermined. The CDR3 DNA is TGTGCCAGCAGTTATCGGGGAGGTGAAGCTTTCTTT. It encodes CASSYRGGEAFF.